The present entry profiles one T cell receptor beta chain with its context. Method: immunoSEQ multiplex PCR; TCRdb's copy keeps in-frame clones and lacks some. The data hold about 93,000 clones, with approximately 92% observed a single time. This entry belongs to a study of T cell changes during pregnancy in multiple sclerosis. The junction had 6 bases not matched to a gene; V was cut back by 4 bases and J by 0 bases. There are 17 residues in the CDR3. The germline V gene has CDR1 SGHDT and CDR2 YYEEEE. The chain joins TRBV5-6 to TRBJ1-6; the match to TRBD1 covers 8 bases. This material consisted of peripheral blood, taken after pregnancy. The TCR originated in a female donor with multiple sclerosis, enrolled in a pregnancy study. The CDR3 sequence: CASSPTGGFSYNSPLHF. The CDR3 region has the DNA TGTGCCAGCAGCCCAACAGGGGGATTCTCCTATAATTCACCCCTCCACTTT.